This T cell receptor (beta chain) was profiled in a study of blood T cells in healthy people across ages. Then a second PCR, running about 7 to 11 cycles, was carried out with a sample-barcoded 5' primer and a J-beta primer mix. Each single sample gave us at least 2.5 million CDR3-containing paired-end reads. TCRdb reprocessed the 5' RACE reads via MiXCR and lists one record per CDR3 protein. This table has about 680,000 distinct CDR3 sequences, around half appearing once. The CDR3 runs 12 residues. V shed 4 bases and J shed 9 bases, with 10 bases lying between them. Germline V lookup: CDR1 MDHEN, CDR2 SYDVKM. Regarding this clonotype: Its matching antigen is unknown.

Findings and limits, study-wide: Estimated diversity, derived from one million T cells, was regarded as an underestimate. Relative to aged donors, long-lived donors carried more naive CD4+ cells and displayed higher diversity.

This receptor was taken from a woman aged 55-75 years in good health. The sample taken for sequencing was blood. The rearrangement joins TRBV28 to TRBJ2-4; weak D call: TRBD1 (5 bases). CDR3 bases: TGTGCCAGCAGTTCAGGGAAGAGCATTCAGTACTTC. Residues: CASSSGKSIQYF.